This TCR beta chain was profiled in a study of blood T cell repertoires in COVID-19. Study at large: Some COVID-19 samples were acute and others convalescent; all came from the United States, Italy and Spain.

Clones were sequenced by immunoSEQ multiplex PCR, and TCRdb holds only the in-frame ones, with some missing. The sample includes around 110,000 clones, about nine tenths of them seen just once. Trimming took off 2 bases at V and 0 bases at J, with 12 bases between the two ends. The CDR3 runs to 16 residues. Germline loops: CDR1 KGHSH, CDR2 LQKENI. The sequence derives from a human donor with active COVID-19. The donor label of this sample is uncertain. The V gene is TRBV18, the J gene TRBJ2-3, with a weak D call TRBD1 (5 bases). Input material: peripheral blood. The CDR3 region has the DNA TGTGCCAGCTCACCAAGGCAGGGAACTAGCACAGATACGCAGTATTTT. Translation: CASSPRQGTSTDTQYF. Filled out from reference TRBV18 and TRBJ2-3, the complete variable domain reads NAGVMQNPRHLVRRRGQEARLRCSPMKGHSHVYWYRQLPEEGLKFMVYLQKENIIDESGMPKERFSAEFPKEGPSILRIQQVVRGDSAAYFCASSPRQGTSTDTQYFGPGTRLTVL.